The TCR beta chain described here comes from a study of T cells after somatic rescue of genetic block. Data came from immunoSEQ multiplex PCR; TCRdb stores just in-frame clones and leaves some out. The repertoire holds more than 9,000 clones, with 74% as singletons. The V end was cut by 4 bases, the J end by 0 bases, with 12 bases between. Germline V CDR1 and CDR2: MGHRA, YSYEKL. The CDR3 is made up of 15 amino acids. This sequence was found in a boy younger than 18. The V call is TRBV4-1, the J call TRBJ1-1, with D perhaps TRBD1 (6 bases). Sequencing was done on a sample of peripheral blood mononuclear cells (PBMCs). The CDR3 coding sequence is TGCGCCAGCAGCCCTGGGCCAGGGGTGAACACTGAAGCTTTCTTT. This codes for CASSPGPGVNTEAFF.